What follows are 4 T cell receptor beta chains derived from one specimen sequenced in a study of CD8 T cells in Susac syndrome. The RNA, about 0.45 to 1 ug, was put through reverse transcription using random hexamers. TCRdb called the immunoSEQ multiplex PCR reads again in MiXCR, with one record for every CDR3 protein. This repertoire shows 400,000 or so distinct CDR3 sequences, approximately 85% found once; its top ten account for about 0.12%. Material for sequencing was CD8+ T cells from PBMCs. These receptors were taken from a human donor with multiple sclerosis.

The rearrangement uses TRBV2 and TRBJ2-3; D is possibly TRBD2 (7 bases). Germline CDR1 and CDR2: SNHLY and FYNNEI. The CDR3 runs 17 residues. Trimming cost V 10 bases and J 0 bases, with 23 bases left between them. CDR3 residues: CATHTWRGGTSTDTQYF. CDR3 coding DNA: TGTGCCACCCACACTTGGAGGGGGGGAACTAGCACAGATACGCAGTATTTT.

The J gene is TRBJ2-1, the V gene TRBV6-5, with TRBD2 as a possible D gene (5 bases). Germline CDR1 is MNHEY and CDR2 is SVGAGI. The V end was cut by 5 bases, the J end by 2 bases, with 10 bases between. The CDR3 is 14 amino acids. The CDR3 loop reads CASSATGAYNEQFF. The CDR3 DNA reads TGTGCCAGCAGTGCAACCGGGGCCTACAATGAGCAGTTCTTC.

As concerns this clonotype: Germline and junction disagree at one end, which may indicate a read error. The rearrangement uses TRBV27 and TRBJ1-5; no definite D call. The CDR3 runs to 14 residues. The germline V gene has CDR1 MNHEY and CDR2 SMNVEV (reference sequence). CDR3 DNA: TGTGCCAGCATTTTACCGGGGTACAATCAGCCCCAGCATTTT. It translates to CASILPGYNQPQHF.

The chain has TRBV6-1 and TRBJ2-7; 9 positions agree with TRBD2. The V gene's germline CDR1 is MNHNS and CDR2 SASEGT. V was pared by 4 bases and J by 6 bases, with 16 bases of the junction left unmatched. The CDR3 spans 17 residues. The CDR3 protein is CASSGGAGLAFEFEQYF. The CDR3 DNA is TGTGCCAGCAGTGGGGGGGCCGGACTAGCGTTTGAATTCGAGCAGTACTTC.